In its sample, the clone carrying this T cell receptor beta chain was seen many times. Its antigen remains unknown. The data are from a study of response to subunit inactivated influenza vaccine. TCRdb itself ran the RT-PCR reads through MiXCR, one entry per CDR3 protein. The table has around 190,000 distinct CDR3 sequences, about 9% seen once; the top ten hold 11%. The CDR3 has 22 amino acids. Germline assignment: CDR1 DFQATT and CDR2 SNEGSKA (reference sequence). With V trimmed by 0 bases and J by 0 bases, 18 bases remained unmatched. Study conclusions and caveats: Authors suggested each seasonal influenza vaccination recruits few new T cells.

The clonotype comes from a man aged 50 or older who received an inactivated influenza vaccine. V gene TRBV20-1 combines with J gene TRBJ2-1, with 12 bases identical to TRBD2. The sample consisted of non-naive T cells sorted from PBMCs, taken on the day of vaccination. This CDR3 reads CSARDLLPRLAGDPSSYNEQFF. DNA for the CDR3: TGCAGTGCTAGAGATCTACTGCCTCGACTAGCGGGGGACCCTAGCTCCTACAATGAGCAGTTCTTC.